This T cell receptor (beta chain) comes out of a study of cytomegalovirus exposure and HLA in healthy donors. Only a few counts were recorded for this clone. Its antigen is not identified. Amplification used 60 Vbeta primers and 13 Jbeta primers. In the authors' methods: The count from a later analysis was 60 million to 85 million unique TCR beta chains, some 9.9 million of them shared. Produced via immunoSEQ multiplex PCR; TCRdb's table is partial and in-frame only. Clone size and the V and J calls come from that table; the DNA yielded D and trimming. The sample comprises roughly 140,000 clones, 60% to 70% of which are singletons, and approximately 7% rests with the top ten. V dropped 1 base and J dropped 0; count of bases not matched to a gene: 4. The CDR3 length is 18 residues. CDR1 MNHNS and CDR2 SASEGT come from the germline V gene. Whole-study findings and limits: A later analysis linked more than 15,000 TCR beta sequences to HLA alleles at 0.05 false discovery rate.

Input material: PBMCs. The rearrangement uses TRBV6-1 and TRBJ2-3; 13 bases fit TRBD2. This clonotype was obtained from a woman in her sixties in good health and CMV-seropositive. CDR3 sequence: CASSEVLAGGPSTDTQYF. The CDR3 DNA is TGTGCCAGCAGTGAAGTACTAGCGGGAGGGCCGAGCACAGATACGCAGTATTTT.